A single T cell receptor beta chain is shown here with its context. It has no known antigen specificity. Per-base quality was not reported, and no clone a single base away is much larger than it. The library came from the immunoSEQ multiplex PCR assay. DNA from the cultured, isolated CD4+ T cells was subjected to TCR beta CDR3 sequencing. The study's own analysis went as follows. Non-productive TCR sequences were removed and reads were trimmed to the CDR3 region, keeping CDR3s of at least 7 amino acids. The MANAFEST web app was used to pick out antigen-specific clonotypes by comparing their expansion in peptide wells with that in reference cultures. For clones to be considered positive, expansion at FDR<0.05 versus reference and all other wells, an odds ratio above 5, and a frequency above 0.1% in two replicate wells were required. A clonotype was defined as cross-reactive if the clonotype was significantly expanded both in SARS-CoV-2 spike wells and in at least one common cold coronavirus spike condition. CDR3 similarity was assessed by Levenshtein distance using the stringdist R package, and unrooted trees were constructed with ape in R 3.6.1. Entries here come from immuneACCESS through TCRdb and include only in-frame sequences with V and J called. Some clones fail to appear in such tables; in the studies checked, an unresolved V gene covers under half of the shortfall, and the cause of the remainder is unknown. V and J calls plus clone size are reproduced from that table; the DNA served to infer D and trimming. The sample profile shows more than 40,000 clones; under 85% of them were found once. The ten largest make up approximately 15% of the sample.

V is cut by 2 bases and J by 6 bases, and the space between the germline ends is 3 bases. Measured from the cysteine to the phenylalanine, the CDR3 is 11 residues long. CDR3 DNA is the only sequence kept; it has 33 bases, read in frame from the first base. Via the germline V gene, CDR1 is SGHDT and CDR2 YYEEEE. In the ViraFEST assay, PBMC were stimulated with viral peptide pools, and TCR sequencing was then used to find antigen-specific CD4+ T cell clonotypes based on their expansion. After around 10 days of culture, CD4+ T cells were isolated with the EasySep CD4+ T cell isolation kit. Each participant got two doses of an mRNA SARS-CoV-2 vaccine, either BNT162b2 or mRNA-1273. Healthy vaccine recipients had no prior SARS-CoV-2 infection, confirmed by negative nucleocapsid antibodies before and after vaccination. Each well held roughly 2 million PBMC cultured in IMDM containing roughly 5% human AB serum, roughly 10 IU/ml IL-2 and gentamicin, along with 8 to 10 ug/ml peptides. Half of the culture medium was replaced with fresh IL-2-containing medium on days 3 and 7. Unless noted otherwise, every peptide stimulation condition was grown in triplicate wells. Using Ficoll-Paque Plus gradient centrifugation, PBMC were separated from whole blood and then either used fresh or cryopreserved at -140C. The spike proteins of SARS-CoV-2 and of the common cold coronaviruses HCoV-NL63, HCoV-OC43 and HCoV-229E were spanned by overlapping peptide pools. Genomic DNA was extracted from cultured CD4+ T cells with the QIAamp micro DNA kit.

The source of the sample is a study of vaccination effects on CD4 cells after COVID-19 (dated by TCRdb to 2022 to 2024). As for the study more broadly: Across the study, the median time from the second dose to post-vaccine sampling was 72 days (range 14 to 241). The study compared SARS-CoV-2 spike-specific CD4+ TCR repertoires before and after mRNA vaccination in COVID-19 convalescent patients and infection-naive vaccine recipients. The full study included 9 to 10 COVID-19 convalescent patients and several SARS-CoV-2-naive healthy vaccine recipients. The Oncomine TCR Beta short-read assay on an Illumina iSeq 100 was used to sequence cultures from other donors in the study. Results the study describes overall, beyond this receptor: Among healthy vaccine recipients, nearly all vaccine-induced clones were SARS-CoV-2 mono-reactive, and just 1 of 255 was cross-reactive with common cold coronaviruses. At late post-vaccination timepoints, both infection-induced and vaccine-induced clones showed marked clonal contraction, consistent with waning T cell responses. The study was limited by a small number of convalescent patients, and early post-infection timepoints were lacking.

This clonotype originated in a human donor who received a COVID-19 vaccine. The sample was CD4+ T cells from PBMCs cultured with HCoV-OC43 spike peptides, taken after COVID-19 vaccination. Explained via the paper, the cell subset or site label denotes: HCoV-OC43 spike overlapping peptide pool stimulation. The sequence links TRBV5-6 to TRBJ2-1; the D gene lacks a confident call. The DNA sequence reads TGTGCCAGCAGCTTTGCCAATGAGCAGTTCTTC. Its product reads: CASSFANEQFF.